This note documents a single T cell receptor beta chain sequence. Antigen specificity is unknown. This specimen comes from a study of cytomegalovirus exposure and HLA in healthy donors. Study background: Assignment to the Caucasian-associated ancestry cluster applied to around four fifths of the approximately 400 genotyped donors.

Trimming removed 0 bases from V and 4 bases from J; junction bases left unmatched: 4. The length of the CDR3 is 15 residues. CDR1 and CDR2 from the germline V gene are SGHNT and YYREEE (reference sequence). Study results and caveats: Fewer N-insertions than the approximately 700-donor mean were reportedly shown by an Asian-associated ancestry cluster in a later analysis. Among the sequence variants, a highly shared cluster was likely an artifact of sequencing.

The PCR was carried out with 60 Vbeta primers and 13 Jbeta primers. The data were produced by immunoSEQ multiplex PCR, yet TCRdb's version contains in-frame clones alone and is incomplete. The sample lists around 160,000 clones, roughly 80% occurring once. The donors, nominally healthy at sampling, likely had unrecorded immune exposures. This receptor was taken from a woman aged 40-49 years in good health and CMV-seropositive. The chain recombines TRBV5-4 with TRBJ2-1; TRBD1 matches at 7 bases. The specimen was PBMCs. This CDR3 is CASSLDRGEYNEQFF. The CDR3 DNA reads TGTGCCAGCAGCTTGGACAGGGGTGAATACAATGAGCAGTTCTTC.